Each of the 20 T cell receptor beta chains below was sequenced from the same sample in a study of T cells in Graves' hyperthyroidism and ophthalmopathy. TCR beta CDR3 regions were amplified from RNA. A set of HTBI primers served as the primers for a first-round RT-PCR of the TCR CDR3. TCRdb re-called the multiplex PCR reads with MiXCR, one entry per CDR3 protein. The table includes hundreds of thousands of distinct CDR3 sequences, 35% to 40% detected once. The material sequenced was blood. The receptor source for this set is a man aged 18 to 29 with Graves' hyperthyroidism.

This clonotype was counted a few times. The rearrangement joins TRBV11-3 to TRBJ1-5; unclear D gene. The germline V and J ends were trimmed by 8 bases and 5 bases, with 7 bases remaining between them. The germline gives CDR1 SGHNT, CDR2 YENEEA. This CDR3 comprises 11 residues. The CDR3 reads CASQRDQPQHF. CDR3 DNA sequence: TGTGCCAGCCAAAGGGATCAGCCCCAGCATTTT. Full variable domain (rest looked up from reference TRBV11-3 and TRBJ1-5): EAGVVQSPRYKIIEKKQPVAFWCNPISGHNTLYWYLQNLGQGPELLIRYENEEAVDDSQLPKDRFSAERLKGVDSTLKIQPAELGDSAVYLCASQRDQPQHFGDGTRLSIL.

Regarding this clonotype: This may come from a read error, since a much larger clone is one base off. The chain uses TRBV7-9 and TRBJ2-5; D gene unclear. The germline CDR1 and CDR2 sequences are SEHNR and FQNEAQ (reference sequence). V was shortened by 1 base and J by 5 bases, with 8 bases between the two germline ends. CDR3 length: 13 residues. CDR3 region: CASSLDRWETQYF. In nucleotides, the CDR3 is TGTGCCAGCAGCTTAGACCGGTGGGAGACCCAGTACTTC.

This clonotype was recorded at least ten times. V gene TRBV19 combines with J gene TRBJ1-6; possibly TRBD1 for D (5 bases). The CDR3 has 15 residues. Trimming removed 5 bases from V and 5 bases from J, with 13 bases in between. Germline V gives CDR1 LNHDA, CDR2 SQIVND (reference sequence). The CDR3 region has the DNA TGTGCCAGTAGTTGGCGGACAACAAATAATTCACCCCTCCACTTT. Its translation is CASSWRTTNNSPLHF.

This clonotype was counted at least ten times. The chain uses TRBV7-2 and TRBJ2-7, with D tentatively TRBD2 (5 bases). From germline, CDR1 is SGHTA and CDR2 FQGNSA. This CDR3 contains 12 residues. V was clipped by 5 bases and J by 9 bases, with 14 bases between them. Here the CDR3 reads CASSVRLEGQYF. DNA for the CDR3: TGTGCCAGCAGCGTCCGCCTAGAGGGGCAGTACTTC.

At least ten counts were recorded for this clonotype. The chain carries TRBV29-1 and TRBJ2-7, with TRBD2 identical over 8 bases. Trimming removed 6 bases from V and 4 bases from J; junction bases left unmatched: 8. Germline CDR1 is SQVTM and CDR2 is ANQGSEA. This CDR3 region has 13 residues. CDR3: CSVREDNSYEQYF. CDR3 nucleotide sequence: TGCAGCGTGCGGGAGGACAACTCATACGAGCAGTACTTC.

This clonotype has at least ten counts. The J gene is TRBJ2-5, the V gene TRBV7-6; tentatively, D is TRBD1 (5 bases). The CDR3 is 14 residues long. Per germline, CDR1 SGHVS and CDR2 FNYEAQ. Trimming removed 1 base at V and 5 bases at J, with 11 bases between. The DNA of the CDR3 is TGTGCCAGCAGCTTAGGGGGCCTTCGGGAGACCCAGTACTTC. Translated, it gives CASSLGGLRETQYF.

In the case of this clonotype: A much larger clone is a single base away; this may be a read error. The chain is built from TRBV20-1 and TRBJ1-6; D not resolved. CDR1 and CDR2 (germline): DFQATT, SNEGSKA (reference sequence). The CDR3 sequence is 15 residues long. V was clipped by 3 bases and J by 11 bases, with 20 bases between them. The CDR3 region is CSASLRAEDGAPLHF. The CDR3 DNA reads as TGCAGTGCTAGCCTGAGGGCAGAGGACGGGGCACCCCTCCACTTT.

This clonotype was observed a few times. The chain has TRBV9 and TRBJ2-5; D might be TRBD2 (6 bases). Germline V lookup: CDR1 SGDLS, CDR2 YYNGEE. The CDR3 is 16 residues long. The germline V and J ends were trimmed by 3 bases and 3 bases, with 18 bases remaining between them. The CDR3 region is CASSASLRVAEETQYF. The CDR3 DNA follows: TGTGCCAGCAGCGCCTCTCTACGAGTAGCGGAAGAGACCCAGTACTTC.

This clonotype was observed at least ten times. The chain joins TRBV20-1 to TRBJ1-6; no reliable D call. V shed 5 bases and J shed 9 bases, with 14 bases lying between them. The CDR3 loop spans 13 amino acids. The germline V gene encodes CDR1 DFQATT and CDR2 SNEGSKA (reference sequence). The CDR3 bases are TGCAGTGCTCAAGACACGAACCTTTCACCCCTCCACTTT. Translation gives CSAQDTNLSPLHF.

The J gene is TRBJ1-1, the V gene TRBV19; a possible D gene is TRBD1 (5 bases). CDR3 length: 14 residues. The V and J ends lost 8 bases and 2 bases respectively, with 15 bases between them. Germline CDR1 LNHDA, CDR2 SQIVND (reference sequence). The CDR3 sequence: CASRNNRLNTEAFF. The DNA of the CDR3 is TGTGCCAGTCGAAACAACAGGCTCAACACTGAAGCTTTCTTT.

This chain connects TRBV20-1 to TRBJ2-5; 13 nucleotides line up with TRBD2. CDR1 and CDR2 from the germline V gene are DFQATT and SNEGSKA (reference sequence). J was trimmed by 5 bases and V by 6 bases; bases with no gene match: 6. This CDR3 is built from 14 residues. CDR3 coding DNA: TGCAGTGCCCCGACTAGCGGGGGGAGGGAGACCCAGTACTTC. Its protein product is CSAPTSGGRETQYF.

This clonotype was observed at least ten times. CDR3 region: CSVDTSGANVLTF. CDR3 nucleotide sequence: TGCAGCGTCGATACCTCTGGGGCCAACGTCCTGACTTTC. The chain couples TRBV29-1 to TRBJ2-6; D gene unclear. Germline V gene lookup returns CDR1 SQVTM and CDR2 ANQGSEA. The CDR3 length is 13 residues. Trimming stripped 6 bases from V and 0 bases from J, with 6 bases between.

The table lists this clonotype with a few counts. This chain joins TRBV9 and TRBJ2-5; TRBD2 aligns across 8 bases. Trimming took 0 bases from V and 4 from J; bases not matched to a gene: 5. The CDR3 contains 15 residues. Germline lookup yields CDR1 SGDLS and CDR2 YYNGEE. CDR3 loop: CASSVEGAGVETQYF. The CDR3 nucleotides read TGTGCCAGCAGCGTAGAGGGAGCGGGGGTAGAGACCCAGTACTTC.

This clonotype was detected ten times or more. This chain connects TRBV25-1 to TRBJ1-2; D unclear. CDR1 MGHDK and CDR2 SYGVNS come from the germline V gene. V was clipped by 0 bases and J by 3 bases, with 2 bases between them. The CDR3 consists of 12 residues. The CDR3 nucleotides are TGTGCCAGCAGTGAATATGACTATGGCTACACCTTC. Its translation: CASSEYDYGYTF.

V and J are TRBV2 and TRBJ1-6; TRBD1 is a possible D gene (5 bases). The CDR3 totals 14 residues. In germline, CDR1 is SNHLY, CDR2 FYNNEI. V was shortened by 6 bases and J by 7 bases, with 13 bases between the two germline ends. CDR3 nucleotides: TGTGCCAGCAGCCCCGGACATGGCAATTCACCCCTCCACTTT. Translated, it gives CASSPGHGNSPLHF.

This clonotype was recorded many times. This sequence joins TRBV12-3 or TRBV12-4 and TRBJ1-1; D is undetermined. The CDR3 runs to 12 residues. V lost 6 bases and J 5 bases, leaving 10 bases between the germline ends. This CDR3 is CASSFRGTEAFF. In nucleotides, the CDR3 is TGTGCCAGCAGCTTCAGAGGAACTGAAGCTTTCTTT.

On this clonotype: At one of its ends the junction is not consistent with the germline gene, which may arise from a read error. CDR3 bases: TGTGCCAGCAGTCCAGGGGCCGCACCCGAAGCTTTCTTT. Translating it yields CASSPGAAPEAFF. This chain connects TRBV10-3 to TRBJ1-1; D is perhaps TRBD1 (6 bases). Germline V gene lookup returns CDR1 ENHRY and CDR2 SYGVKD. This CDR3 has 13 amino acids.

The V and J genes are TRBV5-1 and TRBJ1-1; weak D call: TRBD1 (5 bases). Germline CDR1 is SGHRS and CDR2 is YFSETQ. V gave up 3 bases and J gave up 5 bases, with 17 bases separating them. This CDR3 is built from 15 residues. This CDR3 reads CASSSAVVGGTEAFF. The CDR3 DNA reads TGCGCCAGCAGCTCGGCAGTTGTTGGGGGGACTGAAGCTTTCTTT.

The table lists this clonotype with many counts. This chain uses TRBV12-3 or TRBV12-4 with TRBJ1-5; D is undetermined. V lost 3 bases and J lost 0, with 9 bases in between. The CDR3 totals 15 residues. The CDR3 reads CASSFFTSSNQPQHF. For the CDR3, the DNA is TGTGCCAGCAGTTTCTTCACTTCTAGCAATCAGCCCCAGCATTTT.

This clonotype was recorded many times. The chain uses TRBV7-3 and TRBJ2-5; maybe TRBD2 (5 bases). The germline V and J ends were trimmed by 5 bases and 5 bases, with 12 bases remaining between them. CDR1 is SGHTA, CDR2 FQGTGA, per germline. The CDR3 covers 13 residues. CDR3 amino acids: CASSPALGETQYF. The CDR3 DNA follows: TGTGCCAGCAGCCCTGCACTAGGGGAGACCCAGTACTTC.